In its sample, the clone carrying this TCR beta chain was seen many times. The antigen is unknown. Ophthalmopathy patients had moderate-to-severe active disease, CAS ≥3, NOSPECS ≥4, and disease duration under 3 months. Researchers barred patients who had uncontrolled infection, other autoimmune disease, pregnancy or lactation. These data come from a study of T cells in Graves' hyperthyroidism and ophthalmopathy. Study results and caveats: Using 13 V-J features, a model discriminated ophthalmopathy from stable hyperthyroidism. Among thyroid clonotypes expanded above 0.001, most also appeared in blood.

RNA transcripts gave rise to amplified TCR beta CDR3 regions. TCR CDR3 regions were first amplified by RT-PCR with HTBI primers. One entry per CDR3 protein results from TCRdb running MiXCR on the multiplex PCR reads. The sample has 450,000 to 650,000 distinct CDR3 sequences, roughly 15% seen once. This CDR3 contains 14 residues. The germline V gene has CDR1 MNHEY and CDR2 SMNVEV (reference sequence). V gave up 9 bases and J gave up 5 bases; unmatched junction bases: 10. V gene TRBV27 combines with J gene TRBJ1-1; 9 bases agree with TRBD1. The sequenced material came from blood. The clonotype was recovered from a woman under 30 with Graves' ophthalmopathy. CDR3 DNA sequence: TGTGCCAGTAAATCCACAGGGGGCATAACTGAAGCTTTCTTT. This gives the protein CASKSTGGITEAFF.